The 30 T cell receptor beta chains below all came from one sample that was sequenced in a study of shared clonotypes between healthy human individuals. The method was immunoSEQ multiplex PCR; TCRdb's version includes in-frame clones alone and lacks a portion of them. The table records 900,000 to 1,200,000 clones, 78% of them present only once. Sample: memory CD4+ T cells from PBMCs. Subset given: CD45RA-negative fraction. The receptors were sampled from a man aged 18 to 35 in good health. Some clones in this sample may be carry-over from other donors' samples.

V gene TRBV28 combines with J gene TRBJ2-5, with 9 bases aligning to TRBD1. The J segment lost 5 bases and the V segment lost 6 bases, leaving 19 bases of the junction unmatched. CDR3 size: 18 residues. CDR1 and CDR2 (germline): MDHEN, SYDVKM. The CDR3, as DNA: TGTGCCAGCAGAAGTTTAAGGCGTCCCGGGACAGGGTTGGAGACCCAGTACTTC. This translates into CASRSLRRPGTGLETQYF.

This clone occurred many times. The chain joins TRBV14 to TRBJ2-7; a weak D match, TRBD1 (5 bases). The CDR3 covers 15 residues. Germline loops: CDR1 SGHDN, CDR2 FVKESK. The ends were cut back, 4 bases at V and 0 bases at J, with 13 bases in the middle. CDR3 DNA: TGTGCCAGCAGCCCTCTTACAGGCTTCTCCTACGAGCAGTACTTC. Its translation: CASSPLTGFSYEQYF. Filled out from reference TRBV14 and TRBJ2-7, the complete variable domain reads EAGVTQFPSHSVIEKGQTVTLRCDPISGHDNLYWYRRVMGKEIKFLLHFVKESKQDESGMPNNRFLAERTGGTYSTLKVQPAELEDSGVYFCASSPLTGFSYEQYFGPGTRLTVT.

This sequence joins TRBV28 and TRBJ2-1; D unclear. The CDR3 is 13 residues long. Germline loops: CDR1 MDHEN, CDR2 SYDVKM. With 8 bases removed from V and 7 bases from J, the gap between germline ends came to 15 bases. In DNA, the CDR3 is TGTGCCAGCTTAGGCCCGGCACGGAATGAGCAGTTCTTC. Protein sequence: CASLGPARNEQFF.

The chain is built from TRBV19 and TRBJ2-1; either TRBD1 or TRBD2 may fit D (5 bases each). Germline CDR1 and CDR2: LNHDA and SQIVND (reference sequence). The CDR3 totals 16 residues. V was trimmed by 3 bases and J by 0 bases, leaving 12 bases between them. The CDR3 DNA sequence: TGTGCCAGTAGTATCAAACGGGACCACTCCTACAATGAGCAGTTCTTC. It is translated as CASSIKRDHSYNEQFF.

This chain uses TRBV9 with TRBJ1-1, with D uncertain. Trimming removed 0 bases at V and 4 bases at J, with 7 bases between. The CDR3 totals 13 residues. Germline loops: CDR1 SGDLS, CDR2 YYNGEE. The CDR3 here is CASSVGTITEAFF. The CDR3 DNA follows: TGTGCCAGCAGCGTAGGAACAATCACTGAAGCTTTCTTT.

The CDR3 DNA reads as TGTGCCAGCTCACCGGGGAGGGGAGATGGGAGCTACACCTTC. Translated: CASSPGRGDGSYTF. The chain employs TRBV18 and TRBJ1-2; perhaps TRBD1 as D (5 bases). Germline CDR1 and CDR2: KGHSH and LQKENI. The CDR3 loop spans 14 amino acids. Trimming cost V 3 bases and J 9 bases, with 17 bases left between them. The full variable domain, in which reference TRBV18 and TRBJ1-2 provide the parts outside the CDR3, is NAGVMQNPRHLVRRRGQEARLRCSPMKGHSHVYWYRQLPEEGLKFMVYLQKENIIDESGMPKERFSAEFPKEGPSILRIQQVVRGDSAAYFCASSPGRGDGSYTFGSGTRLTVV.

A note on this clone: Other DNA sequences from this sample encode an identical CDR3 as well. The chain employs TRBV30 and TRBJ1-1, with unresolved D. The V and J ends lost 2 bases and 0 bases respectively, with 10 bases between them. This CDR3 has 14 residues. Germline V gene sequence: CDR1 GTSNPN, CDR2 SVGIG (reference sequence). CDR3 region: CAWSYGRLNTEAFF. The CDR3 nucleotides read TGTGCCTGGAGTTACGGGCGACTGAACACTGAAGCTTTCTTT.

For this clone: With a much larger clone just one base away, this may be a read error. This chain links TRBV9 with TRBJ2-5; no reliable D call. The germline CDR1 and CDR2 sequences are SGDLS and YYNGEE. V was pared by 6 bases and J by 3 bases, with 15 bases between. The CDR3 has 14 residues. CDR3 in DNA: TGTGCCAGCAACGTTGGGCCCCTCGAAGAGACCCAGTACTTC. Amino acids: CASNVGPLEETQYF.

The rearrangement joins TRBV11-2 to TRBJ2-1; the match to TRBD2 covers 8 bases. The trim removed 5 bases at V and 0 bases at J, leaving 6 bases unmatched. CDR1 SGHAT and CDR2 FQNNGV come from the germline V gene. The CDR3 has 16 amino acids. CDR3 region: CASSRRGGISYNEQFF. CDR3 DNA sequence: TGTGCCAGCAGCCGCCGGGGGGGGATCTCCTACAATGAGCAGTTCTTC.

V gene TRBV27 combines with J gene TRBJ2-2; D uncertain. Trimming left V 3 bases short and J 0 bases short, with 11 bases between. CDR1 and CDR2 from the germline V gene are MNHEY and SMNVEV (reference sequence). The CDR3 is 16 residues long. The CDR3, as DNA: TGTGCCAGCAGTTTCCACGGGCGAACGAACACCGGGGAGCTGTTTTTT. As protein: CASSFHGRTNTGELFF.

The V and J genes are TRBV7-3 and TRBJ1-2; 8 bases are a match to TRBD1. Germline CDR1 is SGHTA and CDR2 is FQGTGA. The CDR3 loop spans 15 amino acids. J lost 4 bases, V lost 5 bases, and 9 bases had no gene match. The CDR3 sequence: CASSRSGQGAYGYTF. The CDR3, as DNA: TGTGCCAGCAGCCGCAGCGGACAGGGAGCCTATGGCTACACCTTC.

This clone has a handful of counts. The V and J genes are TRBV30 and TRBJ1-6; tentative D call: TRBD1 (5 bases). V was clipped by 1 base and J by 11 bases, with 18 bases between them. Germline CDR1 and CDR2: GTSNPN and SVGIG (reference sequence). The CDR3 runs 15 residues. The chain's CDR3 is CAWSDDSRSLTPLHF. CDR3 in DNA: TGTGCCTGGAGTGATGACAGCCGATCCCTCACACCCCTCCACTTT.

For this clone: The DNA is omitted, as the CDR3 cannot be located on it reliably, and the CDR3 follows TCRdb's listing. This chain uses TRBV5-1 with TRBJ2-6; the D call TRBD2 from the table was never checked on the DNA. Germline V CDR1 and CDR2: SGHRS, YFSETQ. The CDR3 comprises 17 residues, both ends counted. The CDR3 protein is CASILGGLSSGANVLTF.

The V and J genes are TRBV7-8 and TRBJ1-1; TRBD1 matches 7 bases. This CDR3 is built from 16 residues. Germline V gene lookup returns CDR1 SGHVS and CDR2 FQNEAQ. V was pared by 0 bases and J by 1 base, with 5 bases of the junction left unmatched. CDR3 sequence: CASSLAPGQRNTEAFF. CDR3 in DNA: TGTGCCAGCAGCTTAGCGCCGGGACAGAGGAACACTGAAGCTTTCTTT.

V and J are TRBV28 and TRBJ1-5, with D uncertain. Germline loops: CDR1 MDHEN, CDR2 SYDVKM. Trimming stripped 3 bases from V and 2 bases from J, with 11 bases between. The CDR3 loop spans 15 amino acids. DNA for the CDR3: TGTGCCAGCAGTTTCCCCCGTTCGGGCAATCAGCCCCAGCATTTT. Its protein product is CASSFPRSGNQPQHF.

J is TRBJ2-1 and V is TRBV9; 8 bases align to TRBD1. This CDR3 is 15 amino acids long. After removal of 4 bases from V and 1 base from J, the junction contained 4 bases not matched to a gene. In germline, CDR1 is SGDLS, CDR2 YYNGEE. The CDR3 region is CASSTRDRSYNEQFF. Written as DNA, the CDR3 is TGTGCCAGCAGCACCCGGGACAGGTCCTACAATGAGCAGTTCTTC.

Points on this clone: This sample also contains other DNA sequences that code for the same CDR3. The chain carries TRBV29-1 and TRBJ2-5, with no clear D. The CDR3 length is 12 residues. V lost 3 bases, J lost 1 base, and 6 bases lay in between. Germline CDR1 and CDR2: SQVTM and ANQGSEA. CDR3 protein: CSVESGQETQYF. Written as DNA, the CDR3 is TGCAGCGTTGAGTCGGGCCAAGAGACCCAGTACTTC.

The chain uses TRBV7-2 and TRBJ2-1; no reliable D call. Deletions cut 1 base from V and 3 bases from J, with 10 bases between. The CDR3 runs 15 residues. Germline CDR1 SGHTA, CDR2 FQGNSA. CDR3: CASSLGTASYNEQFF. The CDR3 region has the DNA TGTGCCAGCAGCTTAGGGACGGCAAGCTACAATGAGCAGTTCTTC.

The J gene is TRBJ2-1, the V gene TRBV6-1; D possibly uses TRBD1 or TRBD2 (6 bases each). Trimming left V 3 bases short and J 14 bases short, with 17 bases between. The CDR3 loop spans 13 amino acids. Per germline, CDR1 MNHNS and CDR2 SASEGT. The CDR3 region is CASSDSRGPRKFF. The CDR3 nucleotides read TGTGCCAGCAGTGACAGCCGGGGGCCCCGGAAGTTCTTC.

This clone occurred many times. The genes are TRBV28 and TRBJ1-1; D is unclear. The CDR3 length is 12 residues. Germline V gives CDR1 MDHEN, CDR2 SYDVKM. Trimming pared 7 bases from V and 6 bases from J, leaving 12 bases between. The CDR3 DNA sequence: TGTGCCAGCAAAACGGCCCGGGCTGAAGCTTTCTTT. Translation: CASKTARAEAFF.

The chain recombines TRBV7-9 with TRBJ2-7, with D possibly TRBD1 on 6 matching bases. V lost 1 base and J lost 5, with 9 bases in between. The germline V gene has CDR1 SEHNR and CDR2 FQNEAQ (reference sequence). The CDR3 covers 13 residues. The CDR3 coding sequence is TGTGCCAGCAGCTTAGTGAACAGGGACGAGCAGTACTTC. Translation: CASSLVNRDEQYF. Combining the CDR3 with reference TRBV7-9 and TRBJ2-7 gives the whole variable domain DTGVSQNPRHKITKRGQNVTFRCDPISEHNRLYWYRQTLGQGPEFLTYFQNEAQLEKSRLLSDRFSAERPKGSFSTLEIQRTEQGDSAMYLCASSLVNRDEQYFGPGTRLTVT.

This rearrangement joins TRBV7-9 to TRBJ2-1, with TRBD2 matching 11 bases. The CDR3 extends over 15 amino acids. CDR1 and CDR2 from the germline V gene are SEHNR and FQNEAQ (reference sequence). The V segment lost 1 base and the J segment 6 bases; nucleotides outside the gene matches: 2. CDR3 region: CASSLVTSGSNEQFF. CDR3 DNA sequence: TGTGCCAGCAGCTTAGTTACTAGCGGGAGCAATGAGCAGTTCTTC.

The CDR3 spells CASSLNRDLAYGYTF. For the CDR3, the DNA is TGCGCCAGCAGCTTAAACAGGGATCTAGCCTATGGCTACACCTTC. The chain employs TRBV5-1 and TRBJ1-2, with a weak D call TRBD1 (6 bases). Trimming pared 2 bases from V and 4 bases from J, leaving 15 bases between. This CDR3 contains 15 residues. Germline values: CDR1 SGHRS, CDR2 YFSETQ. The full variable domain, in which reference TRBV5-1 and TRBJ1-2 provide the parts outside the CDR3, is KAGVTQTPRYLIKTRGQQVTLSCSPISGHRSVSWYQQTPGQGLQFLFEYFSETQRNKGNFPGRFSGRQFSNSRSEMNVSTLELGDSALYLCASSLNRDLAYGYTFGSGTRLTVV.

The chain joins TRBV15 to TRBJ1-2; no clear D. Trimming pared 0 bases from V and 1 base from J, leaving 3 bases between. The CDR3 runs to 13 residues. Germline V gene lookup returns CDR1 LNHNV and CDR2 YYDKDF (reference sequence). CDR3 protein: CATSRDFNYGYTF. CDR3 nucleotide sequence: TGTGCCACCAGCAGAGATTTTAACTATGGCTACACCTTC.

V is TRBV5-6 and J is TRBJ1-1; D is unresolved. This CDR3 is 14 amino acids long. Germline CDR1 SGHDT, CDR2 YYEEEE. V dropped 0 bases and J dropped 5 bases, with 11 bases sitting between them. The CDR3 loop is CASSLGPRETEAFF. The CDR3 DNA is TGTGCCAGCAGCTTGGGTCCCAGAGAGACTGAAGCTTTCTTT.

The V call is TRBV30, the J call TRBJ1-2, with 10 bases identical to TRBD1. The V gene end was trimmed by 3 bases and the J gene end by 6 bases; junction bases not matched to a gene: 1. The V gene's germline CDR1 is GTSNPN and CDR2 SVGIG (reference sequence). The CDR3 spans 12 residues. CDR3 sequence (DNA): TGTGCCTGGAGCGGGACAGGGGATGGCTACACCTTC. Amino acids: CAWSGTGDGYTF.

The chain is built from TRBV18 and TRBJ2-1; perhaps TRBD1 as D (6 bases). V gave up 3 bases and J gave up 4 bases, with 13 bases separating them. The germline V gene encodes CDR1 KGHSH and CDR2 LQKENI. This CDR3 is 15 amino acids long. CDR3 region: CASSPGAGLYNEQFF. Written as DNA, the CDR3 is TGTGCCAGCTCACCGGGGGCAGGACTGTACAATGAGCAGTTCTTC. Looking up the rest from reference TRBV18 and TRBJ2-1 gives the full variable domain: NAGVMQNPRHLVRRRGQEARLRCSPMKGHSHVYWYRQLPEEGLKFMVYLQKENIIDESGMPKERFSAEFPKEGPSILRIQQVVRGDSAAYFCASSPGAGLYNEQFFGPGTRLTVL.

J is TRBJ2-2 and V is TRBV19; the D is unclear. The V gene's germline CDR1 is LNHDA and CDR2 SQIVND (reference sequence). Trimming pared 1 base from V and 1 base from J, leaving 4 bases between. The length of the CDR3 is 14 residues. The CDR3 loop reads CASSIALNTGELFF. The DNA of the CDR3 is TGTGCCAGTAGTATAGCTCTGAACACCGGGGAGCTGTTTTTT.

This chain connects TRBV5-1 to TRBJ1-2; weak D call: TRBD1 (5 bases). V was pared by 5 bases and J by 5 bases, with 10 bases between. Per the germline V gene, CDR1 is SGHRS and CDR2 is YFSETQ. The CDR3 length is 12 residues. DNA for the CDR3: TGCGCCAGCAGAACGGAGGGGTATGGCTACACCTTC. Amino acid sequence: CASRTEGYGYTF.

On this clone itself: The same CDR3 can be traced to other DNA sequences in this sample. V is TRBV5-5 and J is TRBJ1-2, with TRBD1 as a possible D gene (6 bases). The CDR3 extends over 13 amino acids. Trimming cost V 1 base and J 4 bases, with 8 bases left between them. CDR1 and CDR2 (germline): SGHKS, YYEKEE (reference sequence). CDR3 residues: CASSLLGGYGYTF. The CDR3, as DNA: TGTGCCAGCAGCTTGCTAGGGGGCTATGGCTACACCTTC.